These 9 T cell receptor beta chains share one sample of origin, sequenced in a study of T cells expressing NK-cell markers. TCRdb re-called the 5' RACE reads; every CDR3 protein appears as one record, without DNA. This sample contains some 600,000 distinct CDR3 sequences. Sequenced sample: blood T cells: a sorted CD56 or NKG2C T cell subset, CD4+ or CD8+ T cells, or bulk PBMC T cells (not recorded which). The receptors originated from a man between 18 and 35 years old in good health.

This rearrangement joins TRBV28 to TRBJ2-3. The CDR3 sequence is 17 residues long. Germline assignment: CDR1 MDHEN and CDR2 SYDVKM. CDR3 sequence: CASSLADLRTSTDTQYF.

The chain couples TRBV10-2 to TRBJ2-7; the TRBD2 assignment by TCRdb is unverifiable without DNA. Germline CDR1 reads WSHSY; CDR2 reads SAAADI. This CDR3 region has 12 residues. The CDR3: CASRAGNYEQYF.

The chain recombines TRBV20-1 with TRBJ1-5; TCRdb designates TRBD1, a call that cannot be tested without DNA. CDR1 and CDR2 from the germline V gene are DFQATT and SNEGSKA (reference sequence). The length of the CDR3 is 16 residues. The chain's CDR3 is CSAREGRGMGNQPQHF.

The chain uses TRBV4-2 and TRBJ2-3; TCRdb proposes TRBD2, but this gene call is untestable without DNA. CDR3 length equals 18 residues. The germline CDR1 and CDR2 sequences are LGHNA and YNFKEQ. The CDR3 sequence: CASSQGTSGRARTDTQYF.

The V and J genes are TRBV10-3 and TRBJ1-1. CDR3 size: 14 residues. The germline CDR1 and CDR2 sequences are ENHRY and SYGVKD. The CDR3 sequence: CAISDPQDYSEAFF.

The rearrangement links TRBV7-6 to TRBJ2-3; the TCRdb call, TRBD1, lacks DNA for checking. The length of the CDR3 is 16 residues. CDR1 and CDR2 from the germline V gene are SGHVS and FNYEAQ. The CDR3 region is CASSQLVKGSSDTQYF.

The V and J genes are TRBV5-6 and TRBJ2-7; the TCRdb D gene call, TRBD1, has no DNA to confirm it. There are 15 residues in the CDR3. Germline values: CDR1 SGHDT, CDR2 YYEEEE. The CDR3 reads CASSLAGQASYEQYF.

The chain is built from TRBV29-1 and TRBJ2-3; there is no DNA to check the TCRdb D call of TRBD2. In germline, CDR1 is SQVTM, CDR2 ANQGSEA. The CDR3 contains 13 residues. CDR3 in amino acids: CSVAGVPTDTQYF.

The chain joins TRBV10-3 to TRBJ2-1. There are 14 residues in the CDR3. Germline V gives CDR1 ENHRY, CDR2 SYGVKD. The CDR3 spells CAISESMKTNEQFF.